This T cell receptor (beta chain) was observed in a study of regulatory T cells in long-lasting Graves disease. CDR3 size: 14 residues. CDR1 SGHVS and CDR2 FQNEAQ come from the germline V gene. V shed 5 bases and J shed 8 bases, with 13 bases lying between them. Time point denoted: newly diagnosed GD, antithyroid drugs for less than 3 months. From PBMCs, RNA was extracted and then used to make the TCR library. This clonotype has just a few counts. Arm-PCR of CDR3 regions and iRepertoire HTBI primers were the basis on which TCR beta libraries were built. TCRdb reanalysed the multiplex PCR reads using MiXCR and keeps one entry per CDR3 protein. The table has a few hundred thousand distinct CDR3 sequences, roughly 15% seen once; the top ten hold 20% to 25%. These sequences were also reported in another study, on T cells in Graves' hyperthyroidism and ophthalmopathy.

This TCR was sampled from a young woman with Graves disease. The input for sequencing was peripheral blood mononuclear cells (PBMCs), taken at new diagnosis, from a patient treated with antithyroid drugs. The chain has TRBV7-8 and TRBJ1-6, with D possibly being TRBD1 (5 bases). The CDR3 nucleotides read TGTGCCAGCAGCCTCCAGGGACGTGATTCACCCCTCCACTTT. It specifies CASSLQGRDSPLHF.